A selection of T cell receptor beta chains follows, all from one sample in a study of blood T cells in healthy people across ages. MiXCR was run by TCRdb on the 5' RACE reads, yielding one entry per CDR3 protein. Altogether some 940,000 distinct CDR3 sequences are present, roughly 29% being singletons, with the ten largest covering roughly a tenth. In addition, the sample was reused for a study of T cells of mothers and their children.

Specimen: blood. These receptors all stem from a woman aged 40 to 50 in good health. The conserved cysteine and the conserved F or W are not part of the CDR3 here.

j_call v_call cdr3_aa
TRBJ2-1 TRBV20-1 SATSPGGPGNEQF
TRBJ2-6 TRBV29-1 SVLEHSGANVLT
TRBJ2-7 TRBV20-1 SARDLRASGGYHEQY
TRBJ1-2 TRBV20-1 SAFGQGASGYT
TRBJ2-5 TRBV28 ASSRGTSEVGPQY
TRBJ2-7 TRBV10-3 AISDRGYEQY
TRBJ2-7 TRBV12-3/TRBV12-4 TSRRGTAISYEQY
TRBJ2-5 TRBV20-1 SARDGGRGGETQY
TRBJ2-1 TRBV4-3 ASSQDRLGEQF
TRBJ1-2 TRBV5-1 ASSFTVGEDGYT
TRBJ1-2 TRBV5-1 ASSLGTVNYGYT
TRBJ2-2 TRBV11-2 ASSLGHRGIGELF
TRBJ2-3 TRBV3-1 ASSQIAGVADTQY
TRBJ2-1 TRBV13 ASSLKTSSYNEQF
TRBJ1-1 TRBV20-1 SARDRRNTEAF
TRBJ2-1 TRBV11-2 ASSLGGTSGSEQF
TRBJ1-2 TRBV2 ASSEEGTAYGYT